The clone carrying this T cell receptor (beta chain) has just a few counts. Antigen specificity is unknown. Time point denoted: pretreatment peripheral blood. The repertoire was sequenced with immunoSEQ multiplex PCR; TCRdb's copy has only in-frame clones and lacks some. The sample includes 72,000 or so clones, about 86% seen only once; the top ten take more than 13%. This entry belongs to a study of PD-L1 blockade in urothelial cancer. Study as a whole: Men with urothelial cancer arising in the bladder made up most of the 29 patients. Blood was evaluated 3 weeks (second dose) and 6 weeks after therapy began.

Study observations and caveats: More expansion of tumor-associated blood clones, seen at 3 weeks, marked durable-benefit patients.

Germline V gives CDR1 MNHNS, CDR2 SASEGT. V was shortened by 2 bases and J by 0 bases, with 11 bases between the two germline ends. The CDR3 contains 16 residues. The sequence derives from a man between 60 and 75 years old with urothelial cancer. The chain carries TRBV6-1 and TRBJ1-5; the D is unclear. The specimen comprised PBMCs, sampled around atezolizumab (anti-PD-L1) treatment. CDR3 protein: CASSESRWVSNQPQHF. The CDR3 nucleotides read TGTGCCAGCAGTGAATCTAGATGGGTTAGCAATCAGCCCCAGCATTTT.